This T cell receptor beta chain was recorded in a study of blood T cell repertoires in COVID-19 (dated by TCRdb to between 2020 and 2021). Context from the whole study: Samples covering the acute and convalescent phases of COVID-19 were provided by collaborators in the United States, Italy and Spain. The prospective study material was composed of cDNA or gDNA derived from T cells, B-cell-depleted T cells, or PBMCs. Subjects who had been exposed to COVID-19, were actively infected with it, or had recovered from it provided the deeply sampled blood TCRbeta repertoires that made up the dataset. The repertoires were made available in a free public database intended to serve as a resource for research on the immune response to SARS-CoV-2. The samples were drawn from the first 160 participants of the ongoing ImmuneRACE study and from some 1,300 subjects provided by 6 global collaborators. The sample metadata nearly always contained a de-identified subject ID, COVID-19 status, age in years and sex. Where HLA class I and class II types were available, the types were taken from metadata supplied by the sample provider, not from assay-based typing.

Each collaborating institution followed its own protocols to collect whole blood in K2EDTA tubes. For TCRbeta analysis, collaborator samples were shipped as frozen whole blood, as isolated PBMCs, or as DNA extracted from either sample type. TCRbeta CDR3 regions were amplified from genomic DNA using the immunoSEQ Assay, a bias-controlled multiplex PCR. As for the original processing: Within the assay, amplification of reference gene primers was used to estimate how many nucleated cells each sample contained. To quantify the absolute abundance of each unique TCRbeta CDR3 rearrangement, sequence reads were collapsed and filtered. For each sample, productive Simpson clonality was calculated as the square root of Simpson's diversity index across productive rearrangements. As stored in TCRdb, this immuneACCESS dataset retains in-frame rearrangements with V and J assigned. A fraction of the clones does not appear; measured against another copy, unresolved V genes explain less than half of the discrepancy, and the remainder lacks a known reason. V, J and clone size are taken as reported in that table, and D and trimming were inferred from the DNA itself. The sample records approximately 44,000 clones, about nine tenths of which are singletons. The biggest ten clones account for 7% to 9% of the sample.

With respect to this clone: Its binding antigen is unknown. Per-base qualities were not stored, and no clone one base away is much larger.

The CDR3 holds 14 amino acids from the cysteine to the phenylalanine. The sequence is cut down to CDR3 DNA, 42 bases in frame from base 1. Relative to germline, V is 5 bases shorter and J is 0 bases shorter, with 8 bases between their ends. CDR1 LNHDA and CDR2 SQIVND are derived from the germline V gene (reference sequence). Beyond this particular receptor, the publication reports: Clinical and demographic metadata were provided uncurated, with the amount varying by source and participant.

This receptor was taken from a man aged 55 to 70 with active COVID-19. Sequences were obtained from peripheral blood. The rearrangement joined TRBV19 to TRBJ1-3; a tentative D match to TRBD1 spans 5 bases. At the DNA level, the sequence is TGTGCCAGTAGTCCGACAGTCTCTGGAAACACCATATATTTT. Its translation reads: CASSPTVSGNTIYF.